These T cell receptor beta chains were read from a single sample in a study of blood T cells in healthy people across ages. TCRdb re-called the 5' RACE reads with MiXCR, one entry per CDR3 protein. The table lists around 1.5 million distinct CDR3 sequences, 59% of them singletons. Material for sequencing was blood. These receptors originate from a man aged 18 to 30 in good health. Each CDR3 is given with its conserved first and last residue. Fields, in order: D gene, V gene, J gene, clone size, CDR3 DNA, CDR3 protein. The D gene is left open where the match is weak. Rows may omit the clone size; those that give it use once, few, many or a size class.

d_call: -
v_call: TRBV10-3
j_call: TRBJ2-1
clone_size: -
cdr3_nt: TGTGCCATCAGTGAGACAACCTACAATGAGCAGTTCTTC
cdr3_aa: CAISETTYNEQFF

d_call: -
v_call: TRBV5-4
j_call: TRBJ2-1
clone_size: -
cdr3_nt: TGTGCCAGCAGCGACCGGGACTTCAGAAACAATGAGCAGTTCTTC
cdr3_aa: CASSDRDFRNNEQFF

d_call: -
v_call: TRBV6-5
j_call: TRBJ1-6
clone_size: -
cdr3_nt: TGTGCCAGCAGTTACTCAACACCGTATAATTCACCCCTCCACTTT
cdr3_aa: CASSYSTPYNSPLHF

d_call: -
v_call: TRBV6-4
j_call: TRBJ2-3
clone_size: -
cdr3_nt: TGTGCCAGCAGTGCCGGGGGCGAGACAGATACGCAGTATTTT
cdr3_aa: CASSAGGETDTQYF

d_call: -
v_call: TRBV10-3
j_call: TRBJ2-3
clone_size: -
cdr3_nt: TGTGCCATCAGTGAGCCTTTAAGAGGCACAGATACGCAGTATTTT
cdr3_aa: CAISEPLRGTDTQYF

d_call: -
v_call: TRBV11-3
j_call: TRBJ2-7
clone_size: -
cdr3_nt: TGTGCCAGCAGCAGCCACGGGGCTACCTACGAGCAGTACTTC
cdr3_aa: CASSSHGATYEQYF

d_call: -
v_call: TRBV4-1
j_call: TRBJ2-7
clone_size: -
cdr3_nt: TGCGCCAGCAGCCAGGTGGGGGGTTTGGCCTACGAGCAGTACTTC
cdr3_aa: CASSQVGGLAYEQYF

d_call: -
v_call: TRBV6-1
j_call: TRBJ2-1
clone_size: -
cdr3_nt: TGTGCCAGCAGTGAAGTTCCTCCAATTACAGGGCGGGTCGAGTTCTTC
cdr3_aa: CASSEVPPITGRVEFF

d_call: -
v_call: TRBV5-1
j_call: TRBJ1-4
clone_size: -
cdr3_nt: TGCGCCAGCAGCTCAGACCGGGACCGCAAAGGGAGTGAAAAACTGTTTTTT
cdr3_aa: CASSSDRDRKGSEKLFF

d_call: -
v_call: TRBV20-1
j_call: TRBJ1-2
clone_size: -
cdr3_nt: TGCAGTGCCCACACGGGGGCAACCGGGGGCTACACCTTC
cdr3_aa: CSAHTGATGGYTF

d_call: TRBD1
v_call: TRBV6-6
j_call: TRBJ1-6
clone_size: -
cdr3_nt: TGTGCCAGCAGTTACTCGAGGGACAGTAATTCACCCCTCCACTTT
cdr3_aa: CASSYSRDSNSPLHF

d_call: TRBD1
v_call: TRBV10-3
j_call: TRBJ1-5
clone_size: -
cdr3_nt: TGTGCCATCAGGGACAGGGAGGATAGCAATCAGCCCCAGCATTTT
cdr3_aa: CAIRDREDSNQPQHF

d_call: TRBD1
v_call: TRBV28
j_call: TRBJ2-7
clone_size: -
cdr3_nt: TGTGCCAGCAGCCGACAGGGCCAAGGTTACGAGCAGTACTTC
cdr3_aa: CASSRQGQGYEQYF

d_call: TRBD1
v_call: TRBV29-1
j_call: TRBJ1-3
clone_size: -
cdr3_nt: TGCAGCGTTGGGACAGGGGCTGGAAACACCATATATTTT
cdr3_aa: CSVGTGAGNTIYF

d_call: -
v_call: TRBV5-1
j_call: TRBJ2-7
clone_size: -
cdr3_nt: TGCGCCAGCAGCTTGTTACCTACCGGGGCCTCCTACGAGCAGTACTTC
cdr3_aa: CASSLLPTGASYEQYF

d_call: TRBD1
v_call: TRBV5-1
j_call: TRBJ2-3
clone_size: -
cdr3_nt: TGCGCCAGCAGAACCGGGACAGGGAGTGGAGATACGCAGTATTTT
cdr3_aa: CASRTGTGSGDTQYF

d_call: -
v_call: TRBV20-1
j_call: TRBJ2-3
clone_size: -
cdr3_nt: TGCAGTGCGCCTACAGGGCCACACACAGATACGCAGTATTTT
cdr3_aa: CSAPTGPHTDTQYF

d_call: -
v_call: TRBV11-3
j_call: TRBJ2-5
clone_size: -
cdr3_nt: TGTGCCAGCAGCTTAGGGGGACAATTCGAGACCCAGTACTTC
cdr3_aa: CASSLGGQFETQYF

d_call: TRBD1
v_call: TRBV2
j_call: TRBJ2-1
clone_size: -
cdr3_nt: TGTGCCAGCAGACACGGACAGGACTACAATGAGCAGTTCTTC
cdr3_aa: CASRHGQDYNEQFF

d_call: -
v_call: TRBV7-9
j_call: TRBJ2-7
clone_size: few
cdr3_nt: TGTGCCAGCAGCCCACAGGTCACCAGCTACGAGCAGTACTTC
cdr3_aa: CASSPQVTSYEQYF

d_call: -
v_call: TRBV20-1
j_call: TRBJ2-2
clone_size: -
cdr3_nt: TGCAGTGCCGAGAGCGGGAACACCGGGGAGCTGTTTTTT
cdr3_aa: CSAESGNTGELFF

d_call: -
v_call: TRBV12-5
j_call: TRBJ1-4
clone_size: many
cdr3_nt: TGTGCTAGTGGTTTGCAGGGGCGCCGTGAAAAACTGTTTTTT
cdr3_aa: CASGLQGRREKLFF

d_call: -
v_call: TRBV4-1
j_call: TRBJ2-1
clone_size: -
cdr3_nt: TGCGCCAGCAGCCGAAACAGCGGGGAGGGGGGCAATGAGCAGTTCTTC
cdr3_aa: CASSRNSGEGGNEQFF

d_call: -
v_call: TRBV29-1
j_call: TRBJ2-7
clone_size: few
cdr3_nt: TGCAGCGTTGGAGTGCGGGACGTAGCTACCTACGAGCAGTACTTC
cdr3_aa: CSVGVRDVATYEQYF

d_call: TRBD1
v_call: TRBV24-1
j_call: TRBJ2-3
clone_size: -
cdr3_nt: TGTGCCACCAGTGATCGACAGGGGGACAGCACAGATACGCAGTATTTT
cdr3_aa: CATSDRQGDSTDTQYF

d_call: -
v_call: TRBV7-2
j_call: TRBJ2-7
clone_size: -
cdr3_nt: TGTGCCAGCAGCGTAAAAAATCCTACAGGAGCCCAGTACTTC
cdr3_aa: CASSVKNPTGAQYF

d_call: TRBD2
v_call: TRBV12-3/TRBV12-4
j_call: TRBJ2-1
clone_size: -
cdr3_nt: TGTGCCAGCACCGGGACTAGCGGAGAAAATGAGCAGTTCTTC
cdr3_aa: CASTGTSGENEQFF

d_call: -
v_call: TRBV29-1
j_call: TRBJ2-6
clone_size: -
cdr3_nt: TGCAGCGTCCCAATAGGCTCTGGGGCCAACGTCCTGACTTTC
cdr3_aa: CSVPIGSGANVLTF

d_call: -
v_call: TRBV15
j_call: TRBJ2-4
clone_size: few
cdr3_nt: TGTGCCACCAGCAGAGATGGGTACAGTAAAAGCATTCAGTACTTC
cdr3_aa: CATSRDGYSKSIQYF

d_call: -
v_call: TRBV28
j_call: TRBJ2-3
clone_size: -
cdr3_nt: TGTGCCAGCAGTGGTCCAAACTCCCGCACGCAGTATTTT
cdr3_aa: CASSGPNSRTQYF

d_call: -
v_call: TRBV29-1
j_call: TRBJ2-7
clone_size: -
cdr3_nt: TGCAGCGCAGCAGAAGGATACGAGCAGTACTTC
cdr3_aa: CSAAEGYEQYF

d_call: -
v_call: TRBV27
j_call: TRBJ2-4
clone_size: -
cdr3_nt: TGTGCCAGCAGTTTAAATGCCAGATCCTCTACGAAGCAGTACTTC
cdr3_aa: CASSLNARSSTKQYF

d_call: TRBD2
v_call: TRBV28
j_call: TRBJ2-7
clone_size: -
cdr3_nt: TGTGCCAGCAGTTTCTCTAGCGGGGGGAACCCCTACGAGCAGTACTTC
cdr3_aa: CASSFSSGGNPYEQYF

d_call: -
v_call: TRBV5-6
j_call: TRBJ1-1
clone_size: -
cdr3_nt: TGTGCCAGCAGCGTCCGCAGGGTCACTGAAGCTTTCTTT
cdr3_aa: CASSVRRVTEAFF

d_call: -
v_call: TRBV6-2/TRBV6-3
j_call: TRBJ2-7
clone_size: -
cdr3_nt: TGTGCCAGCCTACGGGACAACTACGAGCAGTACTTC
cdr3_aa: CASLRDNYEQYF

d_call: -
v_call: TRBV12-3/TRBV12-4
j_call: TRBJ2-7
clone_size: -
cdr3_nt: TGTGCCAGCAGTCCACCCGATGCAGGCAACCACGAGCAGTACTTC
cdr3_aa: CASSPPDAGNHEQYF

d_call: -
v_call: TRBV10-3
j_call: TRBJ2-3
clone_size: -
cdr3_nt: TGTGCCATCAGTGGGTCGCCCCTAGATACGCAGTATTTT
cdr3_aa: CAISGSPLDTQYF

d_call: TRBD1
v_call: TRBV20-1
j_call: TRBJ1-4
clone_size: few
cdr3_nt: TGCAGTGCTAGGGGAGGGGGCGATGAAAAACTGTTTTTT
cdr3_aa: CSARGGGDEKLFF

d_call: TRBD2
v_call: TRBV29-1
j_call: TRBJ2-1
clone_size: few
cdr3_nt: TGCAGCGTTAAAGAGCGGGAGGGCCGATTTGAGCAGTTCTTC
cdr3_aa: CSVKEREGRFEQFF

d_call: TRBD2
v_call: TRBV4-1
j_call: TRBJ2-1
clone_size: -
cdr3_nt: TGCGCCAGCAGCCTCCCGGGACTAGCCAATGAGCAGTTCTTC
cdr3_aa: CASSLPGLANEQFF

d_call: -
v_call: TRBV21-1
j_call: TRBJ2-1
clone_size: -
cdr3_nt: TGTGCCAGCAGCATAATAGCGGGGGGAATATCCTACAATGAGCAGTTCTTC
cdr3_aa: CASSIIAGGISYNEQFF

d_call: -
v_call: TRBV27
j_call: TRBJ1-1
clone_size: -
cdr3_nt: TGTGCCAGCAGCCGTTGGACAGAACCGAACACTGAAGCTTTCTTT
cdr3_aa: CASSRWTEPNTEAFF

d_call: -
v_call: TRBV6-1
j_call: TRBJ2-6
clone_size: -
cdr3_nt: TGTGCCAGCAGTGAATCGACAGGGCGCGGGGCCGACGTCCTGACTTTC
cdr3_aa: CASSESTGRGADVLTF

d_call: -
v_call: TRBV20-1
j_call: TRBJ1-4
clone_size: -
cdr3_nt: TGCAGTGCTAGGTTTGGGGTTGAAAAACTGTTTTTT
cdr3_aa: CSARFGVEKLFF

d_call: -
v_call: TRBV6-5
j_call: TRBJ2-5
clone_size: few
cdr3_nt: TGTGCCAGCAGCCCCCCCGGGGTGGAGACCCAGTACTTC
cdr3_aa: CASSPPGVETQYF

d_call: -
v_call: TRBV6-6
j_call: TRBJ2-5
clone_size: -
cdr3_nt: TGTGCCAGCAGTTACGAACAGGGACAATTAGGGACCCAGTACTTC
cdr3_aa: CASSYEQGQLGTQYF

d_call: -
v_call: TRBV4-1
j_call: TRBJ2-3
clone_size: -
cdr3_nt: TGCGCCAGCAGCCAAGTGTTTAATCCTAGCACAGATACGCAGTATTTT
cdr3_aa: CASSQVFNPSTDTQYF

d_call: TRBD2
v_call: TRBV20-1
j_call: TRBJ2-5
clone_size: -
cdr3_nt: TGCAGTGCTAGATCCCCTAGCGGTCAAGAGACCCAGTACTTC
cdr3_aa: CSARSPSGQETQYF

d_call: -
v_call: TRBV20-1
j_call: TRBJ1-5
clone_size: few
cdr3_nt: TGCAGTGCTAGCTTGGAGGGTCTCGAGCCCCAGCATTTT
cdr3_aa: CSASLEGLEPQHF

d_call: TRBD1
v_call: TRBV2
j_call: TRBJ2-1
clone_size: -
cdr3_nt: TGTGCCAGCAGTAAACAGGGGGGGCAGTTCTTC
cdr3_aa: CASSKQGGQFF